This T cell receptor (beta chain) was documented in a study of vaccination and CD4 T cells after COVID-19. V shed 2 bases and J 0 bases; nucleotides not matched to a gene: 12. The germline gives CDR1 MRHNA, CDR2 SNTAGT. This CDR3 comprises 19 residues. Treatment noted: approximately 9-day PBMC culture with coronavirus spike peptide pools or control peptides (ViraFEST assay). Sequence data for DNA of cultured CD4+ T cells were generated by the Oncomine TCR Beta short-read assay. TCRdb re-derived calls from the PCR reads in MiXCR, one entry per CDR3 protein. Here the sample spans nearly 15,000 distinct CDR3 sequences, about 55% being singletons. Concerning this clonotype itself: Its matching antigen is unknown.

The specimen sequenced was CD4+ T cells from blood, cultured in vitro. The clonotype originates from a human donor who had recovered from COVID-19. The chain couples TRBV6-4 to TRBJ1-3; TRBD1 aligns across 8 bases. CDR3 in amino acids: CASSDRPGQAGTSGNTIYF. The CDR3 DNA follows: TGTGCCAGCAGTGACCGCCCGGGACAGGCGGGCACCTCTGGAAACACCATATATTTT.